This T cell receptor beta chain was identified during a study of blood T cell repertoires in COVID-19. Study as a whole: COVID-19 samples from acute and convalescent phases originated in the United States, Italy and Spain.

This CDR3 spans 16 amino acids. Germline V lookup: CDR1 WSHSY, CDR2 SAAADI. V shed 6 bases and J 5 bases; nucleotides not matched to a gene: 8. Under the authors' procedure: Estimation of nucleated cell counts relied on the amplification of reference gene primers. Sequenced by immunoSEQ multiplex PCR; TCRdb stores in-frame clones only, minus some. Clonal size and the V and J genes are those of that table, whereas D and trimming came from the DNA. The data show a few hundred thousand clones, over 65% seen once. The J gene is TRBJ2-3, the V gene TRBV10-2, with 13 bases lining up with TRBD2. The TCR originated in a human donor with acute or convalescent COVID-19. The donor label of this sample is uncertain. The material sequenced was peripheral blood. CDR3 in amino acids: CASSLLAGGLKDTQYF. In DNA form, the CDR3 reads TGCGCCAGCAGCCTACTAGCGGGGGGGCTAAAAGATACGCAGTATTTT.